Below are 27 T cell receptor beta chains sequenced from a single sample in a study of blood T cell repertoires in COVID-19 (dated by TCRdb to 2018 to 2021). The library came from the immunoSEQ multiplex PCR assay. Drawn from immuneACCESS, this table holds only the in-frame rearrangements with V and J called that TCRdb kept. Clones are partly lost; checked studies trace under half to an unresolved V gene and leave the rest unexplained. A total of roughly 70,000 clones appear in this sample, roughly 71% of them only once. The ten biggest clones cover around 14% of the sample. The material sequenced was peripheral blood. The origin of the receptors is a man between 60 and 75 years old with COVID-19, enrolled during active disease.

V usage is TRBV19 and J usage is TRBJ2-7; no clear D gene. V shed 1 base and J shed 0 bases, with 13 bases lying between them. The CDR3 spans 16 residues. The germline V gene has CDR1 LNHDA and CDR2 SQIVND (reference sequence). The CDR3 reads CASSIGLTRSSYEQYF. CDR3 DNA: TGTGCCAGTAGTATAGGTCTGACGAGGAGCTCCTACGAGCAGTACTTC.

This clone was counted at least ten times. The chain is built from TRBV5-1 and TRBJ2-2; 9 nucleotides match TRBD1. The ends lost 4 bases at V and 3 bases at J; junction bases unmatched: 4. The CDR3 loop spans 15 amino acids. Per the germline V gene, CDR1 is SGHRS and CDR2 is YFSETQ. The CDR3 bases are TGCGCCAGCAGCCTGGACAGGGGTGACACCGGGGAGCTGTTTTTT. Translated: CASSLDRGDTGELFF.

The genes are TRBV2 and TRBJ2-5; the D gene is possibly TRBD2 (7 bases). From germline, CDR1 is SNHLY and CDR2 FYNNEI. This CDR3 spans 13 amino acids. V was pared by 9 bases and J by 3 bases, with 14 bases between. CDR3 DNA sequence: TGTGCCAGAGGGGGGGACAATAAAGAGACCCAGTACTTC. Translating gives CARGGDNKETQYF.

This sequence joins TRBV19 and TRBJ1-2; 12 nucleotides match TRBD1. Germline assignment: CDR1 LNHDA and CDR2 SQIVND (reference sequence). V lost 3 bases and J lost 0; bases outside the gene matches: 2. CDR3 length: 16 residues. The CDR3 nucleotides are TGTGCCAGTAGTATGGGACAGGGGGCGCCTAACTATGGCTACACCTTC. Its protein is CASSMGQGAPNYGYTF.

The genes are TRBV7-3 and TRBJ2-3; 15 nucleotides agree with TRBD2. The germline gives CDR1 SGHTA, CDR2 FQGTGA. The CDR3 totals 17 residues. J gave up 3 bases and V 1 base, and 2 bases lay outside the gene matches. In DNA, the CDR3 is TGTGCCAGCAGCTTAAGGACTAGCGGGAGGGTGACAGATACGCAGTATTTT. The encoded protein is CASSLRTSGRVTDTQYF.

In the case of this clone: The same CDR3 can be traced to other DNA sequences in this sample. The chain has TRBV18 and TRBJ2-3; 12 bases map to TRBD1. Germline V gene data show CDR1 as KGHSH and CDR2 as LQKENI. The CDR3 spans 14 residues. Trimming took 3 bases from V and 6 from J; bases not matched to a gene: 1. For the CDR3, the DNA is TGTGCCAGCTCACCGGGGACAGGGGGCGATACGCAGTATTTT. Its translation: CASSPGTGGDTQYF.

V usage is TRBV5-1 and J usage is TRBJ2-3; the match to TRBD2 covers 7 bases. V trimming: 5 bases; J trimming: 6 bases; junction bases outside the gene matches: 6. CDR3 size: 13 residues. Germline V gene data show CDR1 as SGHRS and CDR2 as YFSETQ. This chain's CDR3 is CASRGAGDDTQYF. CDR3 in DNA: TGCGCCAGCAGGGGTGCGGGGGACGATACGCAGTATTTT.

The J gene is TRBJ2-2, the V gene TRBV5-1; weak D call: TRBD1 (6 bases). The CDR3 loop spans 14 amino acids. The V gene's germline CDR1 is SGHRS and CDR2 YFSETQ. V was pared by 5 bases and J by 4 bases, with 12 bases between. The CDR3 DNA follows: TGCGCCAGCAGTACCGGGACATTCACCGGGGAGCTGTTTTTT. It yields the protein CASSTGTFTGELFF.

The genes are TRBV5-5 and TRBJ2-1, with TRBD2 as a possible D gene (7 bases). Germline CDR1 and CDR2: SGHKS and YYEKEE (reference sequence). This CDR3 contains 15 residues. The germline V and J ends were trimmed by 1 base and 7 bases, with 15 bases remaining between them. The DNA for the CDR3 is TGTGCCAGCAGCTTGACACTAGCGAGGGGGAATGAGCAGTTCTTC. This gives the protein CASSLTLARGNEQFF.

The rearrangement joins TRBV18 to TRBJ2-1; 7 nucleotides agree with TRBD2. The CDR3 is 15 residues long. V lost 3 bases to trimming and J lost 2 bases; unmatched junction nucleotides: 4. Looked up from germline, CDR1 is KGHSH and CDR2 is LQKENI. The CDR3 bases are TGTGCCAGCTCACCGGGACTACCTACCTACAATGAGCAGTTCTTC. Translating it yields CASSPGLPTYNEQFF.

The gene calls are TRBV2 and TRBJ2-3, with TRBD2 as a possible D gene (6 bases). Germline CDR1 is SNHLY and CDR2 is FYNNEI. CDR3 size: 13 residues. V lost 6 bases and J 10 bases, leaving 17 bases between the germline ends. CDR3 in amino acids: CASSQAQEGPQYF. As DNA, the CDR3 is TGTGCCAGCAGCCAAGCCCAGGAGGGGCCGCAGTATTTT. The whole variable domain, filled in from reference TRBV2 and TRBJ2-3, reads EPEVTQTPSHQVTQMGQEVILRCVPISNHLYFYWYRQILGQKVEFLVSFYNNEISEKSEIFDDQFSVERPDGSNFTLKIRSTKLEDSAMYFCASSQAQEGPQYFGPGTRLTVL.

The V and J genes are TRBV7-2 and TRBJ1-3, with D uncertain. V lost 5 bases, J lost 4 bases, and 12 bases lay in between. The CDR3 runs 14 residues. Germline assignment: CDR1 SGHTA and CDR2 FQGNSA. In DNA, the CDR3 is TGTGCCAGCAGCCCTCAGGCGCCCGGAAACACCATATATTTT. Protein sequence: CASSPQAPGNTIYF.

This chain uses TRBV5-4 with TRBJ2-3, with TRBD2 identical over 9 bases. CDR3 length: 15 residues. V dropped 2 bases and J dropped 5; count of bases not matched to a gene: 6. Germline CDR1 reads SGHNT; CDR2 reads YYREEE (reference sequence). The CDR3 sequence: CASSFGGAGGDTQYF. In nucleotides, the CDR3 is TGTGCCAGCAGCTTTGGAGGAGCGGGGGGAGATACGCAGTATTTT.

This CDR3 reads CASSYGLAGHTDTQYF. The CDR3 region has the DNA TGTGCCAGCAGTTACGGGCTAGCGGGGCACACAGATACGCAGTATTTT. The chain is built from TRBV6-6 and TRBJ2-3; 9 bases agree with TRBD2. V shed 2 bases and J 2 bases; nucleotides not matched to a gene: 5. Germline V gene lookup returns CDR1 MNHNY and CDR2 SVGAGI (reference sequence). This CDR3 is built from 16 residues.

This chain's CDR3 is CASSLGPGTSGTDTQYF. The DNA of the CDR3 is TGTGCCAGCAGCTTAGGCCCCGGGACTAGCGGAACAGATACGCAGTATTTT. V gene TRBV7-6 combines with J gene TRBJ2-3, with 11 nucleotides matching TRBD2. Germline trimming cut 1 base from V and 3 bases from J; bases unmatched to any gene: 6. Germline loops: CDR1 SGHVS, CDR2 FNYEAQ. The CDR3 is made up of 17 amino acids.

This clone turned up a few times. DNA for the CDR3: TGTGCCTGGAGTTTAGCTAGCGGGTCCACAGATACGCAGTATTTT. This translates into CAWSLASGSTDTQYF. The chain is built from TRBV30 and TRBJ2-3, with 8 bases that match TRBD2. Germline loops: CDR1 GTSNPN, CDR2 SVGIG (reference sequence). Germline trimming cut 2 bases from V and 2 bases from J; bases unmatched to any gene: 6. The CDR3 sequence is 15 residues long.

In DNA form, the CDR3 reads TGTGCCAGCAGCCCACGACTAGCGGGAAACACAGATACGCAGTATTTT. This gives the protein CASSPRLAGNTDTQYF. The genes are TRBV7-9 and TRBJ2-3, with 11 bases that match TRBD2. Germline V gene sequence: CDR1 SEHNR, CDR2 FQNEAQ (reference sequence). This CDR3 contains 16 residues. V dropped 5 bases and J dropped 2; count of bases not matched to a gene: 6.

The V gene is TRBV12-3 or TRBV12-4, the J gene TRBJ1-6; D is ambiguous. Trimming cost V 3 bases and J 7 bases, with 7 bases left between them. CDR3 length equals 13 residues. The CDR3 bases are TGTGCCAGCAGTTTTACTCGAAATTCACCCCTCCACTTT. It codes for CASSFTRNSPLHF.

The rearrangement links TRBV12-5 to TRBJ2-2; possible D gene TRBD2, 6 bases. Germline CDR1 LGHNT, CDR2 FRNRAP. V was trimmed by 7 bases and J by 6 bases, leaving 12 bases between them. The CDR3 length is 13 residues. The CDR3, as DNA: TGTGCTAGTGCTCGGGAGAGGGCCGGGGAGCTGTTTTTT. It is translated as CASARERAGELFF.

The chain is built from TRBV2 and TRBJ1-6; D uncertain. The CDR3 consists of 15 residues. The germline V and J ends were trimmed by 5 bases and 0 bases, with 8 bases remaining between them. The germline CDR1 and CDR2 sequences are SNHLY and FYNNEI. The CDR3 spells CASSQGSSYNSPLHF. CDR3 DNA: TGTGCCAGCAGTCAAGGGAGCTCCTATAATTCACCCCTCCACTTT. The full variable domain, with the rest looked up from reference TRBV2 and TRBJ1-6, is EPEVTQTPSHQVTQMGQEVILRCVPISNHLYFYWYRQILGQKVEFLVSFYNNEISEKSEIFDDQFSVERPDGSNFTLKIRSTKLEDSAMYFCASSQGSSYNSPLHFGNGTRLTVT.

The chain links TRBV19 to TRBJ1-1; maybe TRBD1 (6 bases). CDR3 size: 13 residues. With 7 bases removed from V and 5 bases from J, the gap between germline ends came to 14 bases. Germline loops: CDR1 LNHDA, CDR2 SQIVND (reference sequence). The CDR3 region is CASMGGRGTEAFF. The DNA of the CDR3 is TGTGCCAGTATGGGGGGGCGCGGGACTGAAGCTTTCTTT.

The chain carries TRBV11-2 and TRBJ2-1, with D tentatively TRBD1 (5 bases). The V end lost 5 bases, the J end lost 1 base, and 15 bases lay between the germline ends. The germline gives CDR1 SGHAT, CDR2 FQNNGV. This CDR3 comprises 16 residues. The CDR3 coding sequence is TGTGCCAGCAGCCCTATAAGGACAAAATCCTACAATGAGCAGTTCTTC. It codes for CASSPIRTKSYNEQFF.

This clone was recorded a few times. In the same sample, other DNA sequences code for this CDR3. The DNA for the CDR3 is TGTGCCAGCAGTGAAGACAGAGACACTGAAGCTTTCTTT. Protein: CASSEDRDTEAFF. This chain connects TRBV2 to TRBJ1-1; D is unresolved. CDR3 length: 13 amino acids. In germline, CDR1 is SNHLY, CDR2 FYNNEI. V was pared by 1 base and J by 3 bases, with 6 bases between.

The chain is built from TRBV28 and TRBJ1-2; 8 bases agree with TRBD1. Germline lookup yields CDR1 MDHEN and CDR2 SYDVKM. This CDR3 comprises 14 residues. J lost 2 bases, V lost 4 bases, and 3 bases had no gene match. CDR3 protein: CASSSRTGNYGYTF. The CDR3 DNA is TGTGCCAGCAGTTCTCGGACAGGGAACTATGGCTACACCTTC.

The rearrangement joins TRBV19 to TRBJ2-3; D might be TRBD1 (5 bases). The CDR3 is 14 residues long. The germline V and J ends were trimmed by 2 bases and 5 bases, with 11 bases remaining between them. Germline CDR1 is LNHDA and CDR2 is SQIVND (reference sequence). CDR3 in DNA: TGTGCCAGTAGTATAAATAGGGGATTAGATACGCAGTATTTT. It specifies CASSINRGLDTQYF.

The chain recombines TRBV15 with TRBJ2-1, with TRBD1 matching 7 bases. The CDR3 consists of 15 residues. V shed 4 bases, J shed 0 bases, and the junction held 3 bases outside the gene matches. Germline values: CDR1 LNHNV, CDR2 YYDKDF (reference sequence). The DNA of the CDR3 is TGTGCCACCAGCATACAGGGGCTCTCCTACAATGAGCAGTTCTTC. Protein: CATSIQGLSYNEQFF.

The J gene is TRBJ2-3, the V gene TRBV9; 8 nucleotides align to TRBD2. The germline V gene encodes CDR1 SGDLS and CDR2 YYNGEE. The CDR3 contains 15 residues. With 0 bases clipped from V and 4 bases from J, the junction kept 4 bases outside the gene matches. The CDR3 reads CASSVAGGLADTQYF. The CDR3 nucleotides are TGTGCCAGCAGCGTAGCGGGGGGGCTAGCAGATACGCAGTATTTT. Based on the CDR3 plus reference TRBV9 and TRBJ2-3, the full variable domain is DSGVTQTPKHLITATGQRVTLRCSPRSGDLSVYWYQQSLDQGLQFLIQYYNGEERAKGNILERFSAQQFPDLHSELNLSSLELGDSALYFCASSVAGGLADTQYFGPGTRLTVL.